The present entry profiles one TCR beta chain with its context. In its sample, this clone was seen once. Its recognized antigen is unknown. A read error may produce the germline difference seen at one junction end. To be included, a participant needed at least one PBMC sample from before ART initiation plus at least two post-ART samples. Treatment was received in the United States of America by all participants with HIV. Before DNA extraction, cryopreserved samples of roughly 0.95-10 million PBMC were thawed and washed. At the time of the earliest PBMC sample, participants with HIV were aged between roughly 20 and 60 years. PBMC samples from each participant spanned 1-4 timepoints before ART initiation and 2-8 timepoints after ART initiation, with a median of 7 samples. Serial HIV viral load, CD4+ T-cell count, ART history and demographic data were obtained for every participant. Genomic DNA was extracted from unsorted PBMC with a Qiagen kit on a QIAcube, processed in batches of 12 samples.

The source of the sample is a study of long-term antiretroviral therapy in people with HIV (dated by TCRdb to between 2022 and 2023). About the study as a whole: The earliest samples were collected approximately a decade before the 2015 WHO recommendation for immediate ART, a period when ART was typically delayed until CD4 counts fell. A total of some 200 cryopreserved PBMC samples came from 25 to 35 adults with confirmed HIV infection and were collected serially over a mean of about six years (range 1-12). Whether ART initiation and durable HIV suppression were associated with changes in peripheral blood TRB repertoire composition and diversity was tested in a retrospective serial study. No cross-contamination during QIAcube processing was seen in test extractions of a monoclonal T-cell line run alongside approximately 36 polyclonal samples. Among the 30 or so participants with HIV, more than ten were female. Overall study results and their limits: At every time point, the repertoire was dominated by expanded TRB clones first identified before ART initiation, although this dominance fluctuated and, in many PLHIV, declined after ART. Samples dated from the mid-2000s to the late 2010s, and the ART regimens used may be less effective than current ones. Inferences about post-ART repertoire changes are limited because no data were available on ART adherence, viral resistance or therapy changes. Owing to limited PBMC availability, only the TCR beta chain was sequenced, without alpha chain pairing. HIV repertoires had narrower CDR3 length ranges than controls, and the network structure suggested an antigen-experienced repertoire that shifted only slightly toward naive after ART. Unsorted PBMC were profiled instead of sorted CD4+ and CD8+ T cells because pre-ART samples had limited cell numbers. A significant increase in TRB diversity was found to be associated with ART initiation, although TRB diversity was observed to remain significantly below that of transplant donor controls even after long-term ART.

The germline V gene yields KGHSH for CDR1 and LQKENI for CDR2. Its CDR3 holds 15 amino acids, cysteine through phenylalanine. Kept here is only the CDR3 DNA, which spans 45 bases and is read in frame from base 1. The immunoSEQ hsTCRB v3.0 assay was used at survey level resolution for TRB variable region sequencing. The target sequencing depth for TRB was about 40,000-55,000 T-cell genomes per sample. An Illumina MiSeq with a v3 150-cycle kit was used to sequence the pooled TRB libraries. Per the original workflow: Analysis of repertoires was carried out in R inside a reproducible Nextflow workflow spanning QC, data transformation and analysis. LymphoSeq2, an R package for exploring AIRR-Seq data, was used to implement the custom analyses. A handful of samples that yielded fewer than 5000 total TRB sequences were excluded, so that fewer than 250 HIV repertoires were analyzed. Among the 180 to 200 retained HIV repertoires, 59 were collected before ART initiation and 120 to 140 after ART initiation. Each repertoire was downsampled to 5000 TRB nucleotide sequences, and summary statistics were averaged across 100 downsampling iterations. TRB sequences were retained for analysis only if CDR3 regions of at least seven amino acids were present. Diversity was measured with a Shannon entropy-derived clonality score and the Gini coefficient. In repertoire networks, the top 5000 CDR3 amino acid sequences were linked whenever an edit distance of one separated two sequences. Antigen specificity groups and MHC restriction were predicted for TRB CDR3 amino acid sequences with GLIPH2. Known CMV, EBV, HIV or tissue antigen associations were flagged by matching CDR3 amino acid sequences against VDJdb and McPAS-TCR. Pre-ART, post-ART and control groups were compared with Wilcoxon signed-rank tests and Holm-Bonferroni correction. The source is immuneACCESS, and TCRdb retained only in-frame sequences with V and J called. Part of the clones is not carried over; for the studies checked, unresolved V genes explain less than half of this, and the remainder is unexplained. From that table come the V and J calls and clone size; the DNA was used to work out D and trimming. Here the sample has about 3,300 clones; 88% occur a single time. Around 4% of the sample comes from the top ten.

This TCR was recovered from a woman aged 45-65 years with HIV. The sample in question was unsorted PBMCs, obtained 0.3 years after starting antiretroviral therapy. Rearrangement joined TRBV18 to TRBJ2-2; 8 of the junction bases match TRBD1. The CDR3 sequence is CASPPGTGDTGELFF. The DNA reads as follows: TGTGCCAGCCCACCCGGGACAGGAGACACCGGGGAGCTGTTTTTT.